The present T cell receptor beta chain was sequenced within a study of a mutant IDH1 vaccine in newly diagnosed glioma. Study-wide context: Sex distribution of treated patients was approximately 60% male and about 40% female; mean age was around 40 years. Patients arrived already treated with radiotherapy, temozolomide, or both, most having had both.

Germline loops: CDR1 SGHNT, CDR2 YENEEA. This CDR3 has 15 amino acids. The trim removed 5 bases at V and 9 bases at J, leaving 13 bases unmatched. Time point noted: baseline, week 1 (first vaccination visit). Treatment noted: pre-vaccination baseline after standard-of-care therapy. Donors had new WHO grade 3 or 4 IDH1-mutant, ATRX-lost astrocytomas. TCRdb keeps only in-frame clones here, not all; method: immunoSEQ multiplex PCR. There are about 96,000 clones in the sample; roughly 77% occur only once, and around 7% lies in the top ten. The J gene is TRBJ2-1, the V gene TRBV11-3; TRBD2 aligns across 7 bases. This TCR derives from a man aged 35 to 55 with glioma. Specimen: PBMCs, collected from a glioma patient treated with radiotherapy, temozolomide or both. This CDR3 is CASSAGLGGFGEQFF. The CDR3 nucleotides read TGTGCCAGCAGCGCAGGACTAGGAGGTTTTGGTGAGCAGTTCTTC.